The sequence of this T cell receptor (beta chain) was determined in a study of naive and memory T cell subsets (dated by TCRdb to the late 2010s). Background for the entire study: Sorted naive and memory T cell subsets from peripheral blood were analyzed in the study using a UMI-based, open-source pipeline for TCR alpha and beta sequencing. The results of the functional CMV T cell responses matched the IgG serology results in every case. RNA was DNase-treated and reverse transcribed with TCR constant-region primers, mostly using SuperScript III.

Only a few counts were recorded for this clonotype. What antigen it recognizes has not been identified. No much larger clone is present one base from it, and per-base qualities are unavailable. General study outcomes and caveats: A power law was followed by TCR abundance, with an exponent that differed between naive and memory subsets but was consistent across the three individuals. In both CD4 and CD8 cells, a rise in Gini index and a fall in Shannon and inverse Simpson diversity were observed from naive through CM, EM and EMRA. No ground truth was available to validate the repertoire findings for the naive and memory subsets. Clonotypes were defined as single alpha or beta chain sequences, not paired alpha/beta receptors. Once error correction was done, more than 90% of naive TCR sequences showed up just once, which made the naive abundance distributions much steeper than those of the memory subsets. RNA-based TCR counts may be influenced by expression changes linked to T cell activation and differentiation.

From the second PCR step onward, the TCR alpha chain libraries and the TCR beta chain libraries were amplified separately. The CMV status of each donor was determined by measuring IFNgamma production from CD4+ T cells after fresh PBMCs had been stimulated overnight with CMV viral lysate. Using Miltenyi beads, CD4 T cells were first positively selected, and CD8 T cells were then positively selected from the CD4-negative fraction. Cells stained for CD3, CD4, CD8, CD45RA, CD27 and a live/dead dye were sorted on a BD Aria II into four subsets by CD45RA and CD27. A few healthy volunteers provided blood, and each donor's sample was split into CD4 and CD8 T cells and then further divided into four differentiation subsets. Around 120 ml of peripheral blood was collected from each donor, and PBMC were isolated from the blood using Ficoll-Paque PLUS density-gradient centrifugation. Sorted cells were lysed in RLT buffer, and RNA was extracted with a Qiagen RNeasy kit and stored at -80°C.

The germline ends are 21 bases apart after V is trimmed by 4 bases and J by 4 bases. Taken from the germline V gene, the CDR1 and CDR2 loops are SGDLS and YYNGEE. From its cysteine to its phenylalanine, the CDR3 spans 17 amino acids. This entry keeps only the CDR3 DNA: 51 bases, framed from base 1. Receptor amplification or capture employed UMI-ligation and nested PCR. The beta constant-region primer was an equimolar mix of two oligonucleotides covering both TRBC1 and TRBC2. A single-stranded oligonucleotide bearing the SP2 primer plus a 12-nucleotide UMI was ligated onto the 3' end of the cDNA by T4 RNA ligase 1. Four rounds of PCR were used to amplify ligated cDNA, with nested alpha and beta constant-region primers being used together with the SP2 primer. Incubation of the ligation reaction was carried out at 16 degrees C for about 20-24 hours. PCR2 was usually performed as a SYBR Green qPCR and halted at a preset threshold so that over-amplification would not occur. Every purification after the first one was done using Agencourt AMPure XP magnetic beads. Library quantification was done by Qubit, followed by a TapeStation check on which the main peak was expected at around 650 bp. The pooled libraries were sequenced on an Illumina MiSeq using v2 2x251 paired-end kits, which usually yielded about 0.95-2 million reads per sample. Libraries were pooled at about 4.3 nM per sample, and 5-7% PhiX was added to improve cluster recognition. The authors' analysis ran thus. Using tag matching that tolerated one base-pair mismatch, Decombinator assigned V and J genes to FASTQ reads that had been processed by Demultiplexor. Collapsinator relied on UMIs to fix sequencing errors as well as frequency errors caused by PCR heterogeneity. CDR3Translator translated TCRs and extracted CDR3s from the conserved cysteine to the FGXG phenylalanine, flagging non-productive sequences. Gini, Shannon entropy and inverse Simpson indices were calculated on repertoires subsampled to equal numbers of UMI-defined TCRs. Within the linear range, a power law was fitted to clonotype abundance distributions using maximum likelihood. On one naive CD8 sample, the pipeline and MIGEC gave similar UMI counts, unique TCR numbers and clonal distributions. Repertoires were searched for around 7,300 CMV-associated CDR3 sequences compiled from VDJdb and a published dataset. The public reads were run again by TCRdb, first through fastp at Q25 and then through MiXCR, and only productive beta chains were kept. Every entry covers one CDR3 protein and lists the most common genes and DNA from its rows. The V and J calls follow TCRdb's processing rather than the paper's. Here the sample has 70,000 to 95,000 distinct CDR3 sequences; about 6.5% occur a single time. Over 1.5% of the sample lies in the top ten.

The V and J genes are TRBV9 and TRBJ1-3; matching of 5 bases hints at TRBD1 as the D gene. The specimen sequenced was central memory CD4+ T cells from blood. The cell subset or site label corresponds to: central memory, CD45RA- CD27+. The receptor comes from a human donor in good health. The CDR3 is CASSPTKAGMEGNTIYF. Read as DNA, the sequence is TGTGCCAGCAGCCCAACGAAGGCAGGGATGGAGGGAAACACCATATATTTT.